Below, 9 T cell receptor beta chains from the same sample are listed, as sequenced in a study of blood T cells in healthy people across ages. Next came a second PCR, run for about 7 to 12 cycles, which used a sample-barcoded 5' primer along with a J-beta primer mix. TCRdb used MiXCR to reprocess the 5' RACE reads, holding one entry per CDR3 protein. Of some 640,000 distinct CDR3 sequences listed, about 52% are singletons. The sequenced sample consisted of blood. These receptor sequences come from a woman in her sixties or seventies in good health.

The gene calls are TRBV5-1 and TRBJ2-2; D ambiguous. The CDR3 runs to 15 residues. Germline V gene sequence: CDR1 SGHRS, CDR2 YFSETQ. The germline V and J ends were trimmed by 1 base and 5 bases, with 12 bases remaining between them. In nucleotides, the CDR3 is TGCGCCAGCAGCTTGATCCCCCTGGATACCGGGGAGCTGTTTTTT. Amino acid sequence: CASSLIPLDTGELFF.

The gene calls are TRBV27 and TRBJ2-7; weak D call: TRBD1 (6 bases). Trimming pared 3 bases from V and 3 bases from J, leaving 12 bases between. The CDR3 contains 14 residues. The germline V gene has CDR1 MNHEY and CDR2 SMNVEV (reference sequence). Here the CDR3 reads CASSFAPTGYEQYF. CDR3 in DNA: TGTGCCAGCAGTTTTGCCCCGACAGGCTACGAGCAGTACTTC.

Only one count was recorded for this clonotype. The CDR3: CASSLGGTSETQYF. In DNA, the CDR3 is TGCGCCAGCAGCTTGGGTGGAACTTCGGAGACCCAGTACTTC. This chain links TRBV5-1 with TRBJ2-5, with D hard to call. The CDR3 contains 14 residues. Looked up from germline, CDR1 is SGHRS and CDR2 is YFSETQ. Trimming removed 0 bases from V and 5 bases from J, with 11 bases in between. The entire variable domain, with the rest obtained from reference TRBV5-1 and TRBJ2-5, is as follows: KAGVTQTPRYLIKTRGQQVTLSCSPISGHRSVSWYQQTPGQGLQFLFEYFSETQRNKGNFPGRFSGRQFSNSRSEMNVSTLELGDSALYLCASSLGGTSETQYFGPGTRLLVL.

This chain joins TRBV27 and TRBJ1-2; D may be TRBD1 (5 bases). CDR1 is MNHEY and CDR2 is SMNVEV in the germline V gene (reference sequence). V was shortened by 2 bases and J by 6 bases, with 16 bases between the two germline ends. CDR3 size: 15 residues. The CDR3 loop reads CASSLSTNIRDGYTF. CDR3 sequence (DNA): TGTGCCAGCAGTTTAAGCACAAATATCAGGGATGGCTACACCTTC.

This clonotype showed up just a few times. The V gene is TRBV29-1, the J gene TRBJ2-4, with D hard to call. The CDR3 is made up of 13 amino acids. Trimming left V 6 bases short and J 9 bases short, with 18 bases between. CDR1 and CDR2 (germline): SQVTM, ANQGSEA. The CDR3 DNA reads as TGCAGCGTCTACTCTAGGGTTTACGGCATTCAGTACTTC. This encodes CSVYSRVYGIQYF.

The J gene is TRBJ2-7, the V gene TRBV6-5; 8 nucleotides agree with TRBD2. V shed 5 bases, J shed 6 bases, and the junction held 6 bases outside the gene matches. Germline-derived CDR1 and CDR2 are MNHEY and SVGAGI. This CDR3 contains 13 residues. In DNA, the CDR3 is TGTGCCAGCAGTCCAGCGGGAGTCTTCGAGCAGTACTTC. Residues: CASSPAGVFEQYF.

V is TRBV28 and J is TRBJ1-1; D call uncertain. The V and J ends lost 2 bases and 8 bases respectively, with 18 bases between them. The CDR3 sequence is 15 residues long. The germline V gene encodes CDR1 MDHEN and CDR2 SYDVKM. The CDR3 region is CASSLGPDGPFEAFF. The CDR3 nucleotides are TGTGCCAGCAGTTTAGGCCCAGACGGCCCTTTCGAAGCTTTCTTT.

Concerning this clonotype itself: A much larger clone lies a single base off, so this may be a read error. The chain couples TRBV27 to TRBJ1-2; D ambiguous. The germline gives CDR1 MNHEY, CDR2 SMNVEV (reference sequence). The CDR3 covers 14 residues. Here the CDR3 reads CASSLGHGGYGHTF. Written as DNA, the CDR3 is TGTGCCAGCAGTTTAGGGCACGGAGGCTATGGCCACACCTTC.

The chain couples TRBV29-1 to TRBJ2-5, with 7 bases matching TRBD2. Germline trimming cut 4 bases from V and 11 bases from J; bases unmatched to any gene: 10. Germline values: CDR1 SQVTM, CDR2 ANQGSEA. The length of the CDR3 is 12 residues. Here the CDR3 DNA reads TGCAGCGTTGCAGCGGGAAGTAGGGAGCAGTACTTC. Translation gives CSVAAGSREQYF.